This passage covers 27 T cell receptor beta chains from one sample sequenced in a study of blood T cell repertoires in COVID-19. Sequenced by immunoSEQ multiplex PCR; TCRdb stores in-frame clones only, minus some. The table includes hundreds of thousands of clones, 85% to 90% detected once. The sequenced material came from peripheral blood. Receptors originate from a woman between 18 and 29 years old with acute or convalescent COVID-19.

The CDR3 nucleotides are TGTGCCTGGAGTGTAGGGGAACCTGGAAACACCATATATTTT. It yields the protein CAWSVGEPGNTIYF. The V and J genes are TRBV30 and TRBJ1-3; D is perhaps TRBD1 (5 bases). This CDR3 is 14 amino acids long. Looked up from germline, CDR1 is GTSNPN and CDR2 is SVGIG (reference sequence). V was clipped by 0 bases and J by 2 bases, with 8 bases between them.

The CDR3 sequence: CASSESVGGRSLPLHF. CDR3 DNA sequence: TGTGCCAGCAGTGAATCCGTGGGGGGACGAAGCCTACCCCTCCACTTT. This sequence joins TRBV6-1 and TRBJ1-6; perhaps TRBD1 as D (5 bases). Trimming left V 2 bases short and J 12 bases short, with 20 bases between. This CDR3 contains 16 residues. Germline CDR1 MNHNS, CDR2 SASEGT.

The V and J genes are TRBV28 and TRBJ1-1; D may be TRBD1 (5 bases). Looked up from germline, CDR1 is MDHEN and CDR2 is SYDVKM. The V and J ends lost 6 bases and 0 bases respectively, with 11 bases between them. This CDR3 has 14 residues. As DNA, the CDR3 is TGTGCCAGCAGCCCGACAGTCATGAACACTGAAGCTTTCTTT. Amino acids: CASSPTVMNTEAFF. The full variable domain, in which reference TRBV28 and TRBJ1-1 provide the parts outside the CDR3, is DVKVTQSSRYLVKRTGEKVFLECVQDMDHENMFWYRQDPGLGLRLIYFSYDVKMKEKGDIPEGYSVSREKKERFSLILESASTNQTSMYLCASSPTVMNTEAFFGQGTRLTVV.

The chain is built from TRBV7-6 and TRBJ1-1; perhaps TRBD1 as D (6 bases). Germline V gene lookup returns CDR1 SGHVS and CDR2 FNYEAQ. The CDR3 has 17 amino acids. V gave up 8 bases and J gave up 1 base, with 23 bases separating them. In DNA, the CDR3 is TGTGCCAGCGCCCGAGGGGGACGGGGCTTGGGGAACACTGAAGCTTTCTTT. It codes for CASARGGRGLGNTEAFF. Full variable domain (outside the CDR3, taken from reference TRBV7-6 and TRBJ1-1): GAGVSQSPRYKVTKRGQDVALRCDPISGHVSLYWYRQALGQGPEFLTYFNYEAQQDKSGLPNDRFSAERPEGSISTLTIQRTEQRDSAMYRCASARGGRGLGNTEAFFGQGTRLTVV.

This chain uses TRBV6-5 with TRBJ1-2, with D tentatively TRBD1 (5 bases). Looked up from germline, CDR1 is MNHEY and CDR2 is SVGAGI. The V and J ends lost 9 bases and 5 bases respectively, with 16 bases between them. The CDR3 sequence is 13 residues long. As DNA, the CDR3 is TGTGCCAGTAGACCGGGGGAACAGTATGGCTACACCTTC. Its protein is CASRPGEQYGYTF.

V is TRBV19 and J is TRBJ1-2; TRBD1 might be the D (6 bases). V lost 3 bases to trimming and J lost 5 bases, with 22 bases between them. The CDR3 contains 17 residues. Germline CDR1 is LNHDA and CDR2 is SQIVND (reference sequence). CDR3 nucleotide sequence: TGTGCCAGTAGTATTGGTCAGGGGAGTCCCTATAGGTATGGCTACACCTTC. Protein: CASSIGQGSPYRYGYTF.

J is TRBJ1-1 and V is TRBV14; weak D call: TRBD1 (6 bases). Trimming shortened V by 1 base and J by 5 bases, and 14 bases separated the two germline ends. The CDR3 is made up of 15 amino acids. The germline V gene has CDR1 SGHDN and CDR2 FVKESK. The CDR3 loop is CASSQGRGAWTEAFF. CDR3 in DNA: TGTGCCAGCAGCCAAGGTCGGGGGGCTTGGACTGAAGCTTTCTTT.

The chain links TRBV18 to TRBJ2-1; D is possibly TRBD2 (5 bases). CDR1 and CDR2 from the germline V gene are KGHSH and LQKENI. Trimming left V 0 bases short and J 7 bases short, with 19 bases between. The CDR3 extends over 17 amino acids. The CDR3 DNA sequence: TGTGCCAGCTCACCACCGATACTTCAGGAGGCGTGGAATGAGCAGTTCTTC. Its translation is CASSPPILQEAWNEQFF.

The chain combines TRBV4-2 with TRBJ1-3; weak D call: TRBD1 (6 bases). The V gene lost 0 bases and the J gene lost 3 bases, with 12 bases spanning the gap. The CDR3 extends over 16 amino acids. The germline CDR1 and CDR2 sequences are LGHNA and YNFKEQ. The CDR3 region is CASSQDIGGFGNTIYF. The CDR3 DNA is TGTGCCAGCAGCCAAGACATTGGGGGCTTTGGAAACACCATATATTTT.

As DNA, the CDR3 is TGTGCCAGCAGCCAAGCTTCAGGGGACACTGAAGCTTTCTTT. Its translation: CASSQASGDTEAFF. The V gene is TRBV3-1 (or the pseudogene TRBV3-2), the J gene TRBJ1-1; D may be TRBD1 (6 bases). With 1 base removed from V and 3 bases from J, the gap between germline ends came to 9 bases. The germline CDR1 and CDR2 sequences are LGHDT and YNNKEL (reference sequence). The CDR3 is made up of 14 amino acids.

CDR3 sequence (DNA): TGTGCCAGCAGTTTATCGATAACAGGGGGCGCTTCTGGCTACACCTTC. Protein product: CASSLSITGGASGYTF. The rearrangement uses TRBV27 and TRBJ1-2; 9 nucleotides align to TRBD1. V gave up 0 bases and J gave up 7 bases; unmatched junction bases: 9. Germline V gene data show CDR1 as MNHEY and CDR2 as SMNVEV (reference sequence). The CDR3 covers 16 residues.

The V gene is TRBV10-3, the J gene TRBJ2-1, with D possibly matching TRBD1 (8 bases). V gave up 10 bases and J gave up 6 bases, with 16 bases separating them. The CDR3 has 13 residues. Germline CDR1 reads ENHRY; CDR2 reads SYGVKD. The CDR3 spells CATGTGGGNEQFF. CDR3 coding DNA: TGTGCCACAGGGACAGGCGGGGGCAATGAGCAGTTCTTC.

This chain uses TRBV2 with TRBJ1-1; D gene uncertain. Trimming removed 3 bases at V and 2 bases at J, with 25 bases between. The CDR3 covers 19 residues. CDR1 is SNHLY and CDR2 is FYNNEI in the germline V gene. The CDR3: CASSEIPGKWQPQNTEAFF. The DNA for the CDR3 is TGTGCCAGCAGTGAGATTCCGGGTAAGTGGCAGCCTCAAAACACTGAAGCTTTCTTT.

V and J are TRBV5-6 and TRBJ1-2; 11 bases agree with TRBD1. CDR1 is SGHDT, CDR2 YYEEEE, per germline. This CDR3 has 16 residues. V gave up 0 bases and J gave up 5 bases; unmatched junction bases: 6. CDR3 sequence reads: CASSLDIRDRGYGYTF. DNA of the CDR3: TGTGCCAGCAGCTTGGATATAAGGGACAGGGGGTATGGCTACACCTTC.

The chain employs TRBV28 and TRBJ2-7; 9 bases are shared with TRBD1. CDR3 length: 15 amino acids. The V gene end was trimmed by 6 bases and the J gene end by 1 base; junction bases not matched to a gene: 7. CDR1 and CDR2 from the germline V gene are MDHEN and SYDVKM. The CDR3 region has the DNA TGTGCCAGCAGACCGACAGGGGGGGGGTCCTACGAGCAGTACTTC. This encodes CASRPTGGGSYEQYF.

This rearrangement joins TRBV19 to TRBJ1-2; 8 bases match TRBD1. The CDR3 length is 14 residues. The ends lost 6 bases at V and 4 bases at J; junction bases unmatched: 7. Per the germline V gene, CDR1 is LNHDA and CDR2 is SQIVND (reference sequence). For the CDR3, the DNA is TGTGCCAGTAGACCTACAGGGGGTACCTATGGCTACACCTTC. Amino acids: CASRPTGGTYGYTF.

The chain recombines TRBV5-1 with TRBJ1-4; D is undetermined. Germline V gene sequence: CDR1 SGHRS, CDR2 YFSETQ. The V end lost 3 bases, the J end lost 1 base, and 10 bases lay between the germline ends. This CDR3 is built from 15 residues. In DNA form, the CDR3 reads TGCGCCAGCAGCTACGGGGTTGGAACTAATGAAAAACTGTTTTTT. It specifies CASSYGVGTNEKLFF.

This chain joins TRBV5-4 and TRBJ1-1; 9 bases fit TRBD1. With V trimmed by 4 bases and J by 0 bases, 10 bases remained unmatched. The CDR3 length is 17 residues. CDR1 SGHNT and CDR2 YYREEE come from the germline V gene (reference sequence). CDR3 nucleotides: TGTGCCAGCAGCCTTACAGGGGGCGCCCGGATGAACACTGAAGCTTTCTTT. This encodes CASSLTGGARMNTEAFF.

The CDR3 nucleotides are TGTGCCAGCAGCGCTACCTCTTTAGTGTCCAATGAGCAGTTCTTC. Encoded protein: CASSATSLVSNEQFF. The chain employs TRBV7-8 and TRBJ2-1; D gene ambiguous. Per the germline V gene, CDR1 is SGHVS and CDR2 is FQNEAQ. V was cut by 5 bases and J by 6 bases, with 17 bases left in between. This CDR3 has 15 residues.

CDR3 sequence (DNA): TGTGCCAGCAGTGAAGCAGGGGGGGGAACGGCCCAGCATTTT. It translates to CASSEAGGGTAQHF. The chain combines TRBV6-1 with TRBJ1-5; tentative D call: TRBD1 (6 bases). This CDR3 comprises 14 residues. Germline lookup yields CDR1 MNHNS and CDR2 SASEGT. Trimming took 0 bases from V and 11 from J, leaving 14 bases between them.

The genes are TRBV24-1 and TRBJ1-3; D gene uncertain. V lost 9 bases, J lost 0 bases, and 5 bases lay in between. This CDR3 region has 12 residues. Germline-derived CDR1 and CDR2 are KGHDR and SFDVKD. The CDR3: CATFSSGNTIYF. CDR3 coding DNA: TGTGCCACCTTTAGCTCTGGAAACACCATATATTTT.

The J gene is TRBJ2-7, the V gene TRBV11-2, with 13 bases fitting TRBD2. CDR1 SGHAT and CDR2 FQNNGV come from the germline V gene. J was trimmed by 4 bases and V by 6 bases; bases with no gene match: 15. This CDR3 contains 18 residues. CDR3 region: CASRHTSGGALSRYEQYF. The DNA for the CDR3 is TGTGCCAGCAGACATACTAGCGGGGGGGCTCTGTCGCGGTACGAGCAGTACTTC.

This chain joins TRBV10-2 and TRBJ1-5; D might be TRBD1 (6 bases). V gave up 6 bases and J gave up 3 bases, with 18 bases separating them. The CDR3 length is 16 residues. Germline V gene data show CDR1 as WSHSY and CDR2 as SAAADI. The CDR3 region is CASSYEGGNPNQPQHF. For the CDR3, the DNA is TGCGCCAGCAGCTATGAGGGGGGGAACCCCAATCAGCCCCAGCATTTT.

V usage is TRBV30 and J usage is TRBJ1-6; 9 nucleotides align to TRBD1. This CDR3 region has 15 residues. The V gene's germline CDR1 is GTSNPN and CDR2 SVGIG (reference sequence). With 7 bases clipped from V and 13 bases from J, the junction kept 17 bases outside the gene matches. The CDR3, as DNA: TGTGCCTCCCAAGGAGGGGAGGGACAGGGTTCTCCCCTCCACTTT. It yields the protein CASQGGEGQGSPLHF. The complete variable domain, with remaining parts taken from reference TRBV30 and TRBJ1-6, reads SQTIHQWPATLVQPVGSPLSLECTVEGTSNPNLYWYRQAAGRGLQLLFYSVGIGQISSEVPQNLSASRPQDRQFILSSKKLLLSDSGFYLCASQGGEGQGSPLHFGNGTRLTVT.

V and J are TRBV12-3 or TRBV12-4 and TRBJ1-1; no definite D call. The CDR3 is 12 residues long. The V end was cut by 8 bases, the J end by 0 bases, with 7 bases between. The DNA of the CDR3 is TGTGCCAGCCGGGGAATGAACACTGAAGCTTTCTTT. It specifies CASRGMNTEAFF.

This chain connects TRBV28 to TRBJ1-5, with D unresolved. The CDR3 spans 16 residues. Germline V gives CDR1 MDHEN, CDR2 SYDVKM. Trimming stripped 2 bases from V and 6 bases from J, with 17 bases between. The DNA for the CDR3 is TGTGCCAGCAGTTTAAGAGAGGGCGAGATGTTTCAGCCCCAGCATTTT. This codes for CASSLREGEMFQPQHF.

V usage is TRBV2 and J usage is TRBJ1-2, with D perhaps TRBD1 (5 bases). Germline lookup yields CDR1 SNHLY and CDR2 FYNNEI. V was trimmed by 7 bases and J by 5 bases, leaving 17 bases between them. The CDR3 has 14 residues. In DNA, the CDR3 is TGTGCCAGCACCGGGGGGGGGAGTCTATATGGCTACACCTTC. Translated: CASTGGGSLYGYTF.